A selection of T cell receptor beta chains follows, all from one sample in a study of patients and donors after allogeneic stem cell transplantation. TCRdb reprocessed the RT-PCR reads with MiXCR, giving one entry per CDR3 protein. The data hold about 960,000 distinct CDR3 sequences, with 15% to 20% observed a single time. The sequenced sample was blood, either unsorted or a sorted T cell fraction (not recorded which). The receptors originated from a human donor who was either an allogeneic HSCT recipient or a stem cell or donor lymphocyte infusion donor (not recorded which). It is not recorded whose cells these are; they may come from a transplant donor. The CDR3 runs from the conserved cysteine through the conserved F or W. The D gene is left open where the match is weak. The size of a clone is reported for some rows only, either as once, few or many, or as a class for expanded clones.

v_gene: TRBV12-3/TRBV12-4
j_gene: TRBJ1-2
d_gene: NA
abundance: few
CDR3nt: TGTGCCAGCAGTTTAGCCAGCGTCTCCTATGGCTACACCTTC
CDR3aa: CASSLASVSYGYTF

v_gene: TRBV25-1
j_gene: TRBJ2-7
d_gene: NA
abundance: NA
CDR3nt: TGTGCCAGCAGTGAATCCGTCGGAACTTTGGAGCAGTACTTC
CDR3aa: CASSESVGTLEQYF

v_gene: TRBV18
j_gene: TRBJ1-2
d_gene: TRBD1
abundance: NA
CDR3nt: TGTGCCAGCTCACCCTCAAAACAGGGGAATGGCTACACCTTC
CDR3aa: CASSPSKQGNGYTF

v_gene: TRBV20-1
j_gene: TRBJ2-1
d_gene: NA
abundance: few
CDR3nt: TGCAGTGCCACCCTGGGGCCCAATGAGCAGTTCTTC
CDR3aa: CSATLGPNEQFF

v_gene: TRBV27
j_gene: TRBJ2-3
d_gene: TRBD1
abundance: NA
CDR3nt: TGTGCCAGCAGTGGGACAGACCGCACAGATACGCAGTATTTT
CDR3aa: CASSGTDRTDTQYF

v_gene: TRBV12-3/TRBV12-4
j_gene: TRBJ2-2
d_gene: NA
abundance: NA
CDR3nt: TGTGCCAGCAGGCGGCCGGGACTCCGGGTCTCCGGGGAGCTGTTTTTT
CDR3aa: CASRRPGLRVSGELFF

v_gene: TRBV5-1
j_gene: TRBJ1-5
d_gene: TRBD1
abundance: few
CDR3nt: TGCGCCAGCAGCCTCCCCCCGGACAGGCGGGGCAATCAGCCCCAGCATTTT
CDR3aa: CASSLPPDRRGNQPQHF

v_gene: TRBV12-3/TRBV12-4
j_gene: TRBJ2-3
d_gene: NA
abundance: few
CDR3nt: TGTGCCAGCAGTTTAGGGAGCGGGCGGCCTTTTGATACGCAGTATTTT
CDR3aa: CASSLGSGRPFDTQYF

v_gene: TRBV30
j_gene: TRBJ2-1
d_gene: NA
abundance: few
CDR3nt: TGTGCCTGGAATGGGCAGGGCTACAATGAGCAGTTCTTC
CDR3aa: CAWNGQGYNEQFF

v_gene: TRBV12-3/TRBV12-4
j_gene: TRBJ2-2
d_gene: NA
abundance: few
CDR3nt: TGTGCCAGCAGGGCACGGGGCACCGGGGAGCTGTTTTTT
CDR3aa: CASRARGTGELFF

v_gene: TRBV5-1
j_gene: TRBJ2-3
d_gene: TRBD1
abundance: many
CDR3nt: TGTGCCAGCAGCCCGGGACAGAGCACAGATACGCAGTATTTT
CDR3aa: CASSPGQSTDTQYF

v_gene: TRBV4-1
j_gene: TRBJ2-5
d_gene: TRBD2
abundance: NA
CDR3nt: TGCGCCAGCAGCCAAGATTGGGCCGCGGGGACTAGCGGCAAGTTGTACCAAGAGACCCAGTACTTC
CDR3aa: CASSQDWAAGTSGKLYQETQYF

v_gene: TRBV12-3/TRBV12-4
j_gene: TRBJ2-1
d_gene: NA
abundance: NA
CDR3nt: TGTGCCAGCAGCTATTACGGTGGCGGAACTGACTCCTACAATGAGCAGTTCTTC
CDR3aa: CASSYYGGGTDSYNEQFF

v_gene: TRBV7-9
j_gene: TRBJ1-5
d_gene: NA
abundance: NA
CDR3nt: TGTGCCAGCAGCTTAGCGAGGGGCTCCGATCAGCCCCAGCATTTT
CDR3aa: CASSLARGSDQPQHF